These 8 T cell receptor beta chains were all obtained from the same sample, sequenced in a study of long-term antiretroviral therapy in people with HIV. They ran version v3.0 of the immunoSEQ assay at survey level. Measured with immunoSEQ multiplex PCR; TCRdb has only the in-frame clones, and not every one. The table records approximately 15,000 clones, over 70% of them present only once. The sequencing used unsorted PBMCs, collected approximately 2.2 years before starting antiretroviral therapy. These receptors all come from a man under 40 with HIV.

This clone appeared once. The genes are TRBV19 and TRBJ2-7; D is uncertain. From germline, CDR1 is LNHDA and CDR2 SQIVND (reference sequence). The CDR3 sequence is 15 residues long. Trimming removed 6 bases from V and 0 bases from J, with 15 bases in between. The CDR3 sequence: CASRTTSRPSYEQYF. CDR3 nucleotides: TGTGCCAGTAGGACAACTTCCAGACCCTCCTACGAGCAGTACTTC.

V usage is TRBV18 and J usage is TRBJ2-6, with D possibly TRBD2 on 6 matching bases. V shed 6 bases and J shed 0 bases, with 9 bases lying between them. Germline assignment: CDR1 KGHSH and CDR2 LQKENI. The CDR3 runs 15 residues. Written as DNA, the CDR3 is TGTGCCAGCTCCCGCGGGGACTCTGGGGCCAACGTCCTGACTTTC. It encodes CASSRGDSGANVLTF.

V and J are TRBV11-2 and TRBJ2-2, with 10 bases identical to TRBD2. The CDR3 consists of 16 residues. Trimming cost V 5 bases and J 6 bases; bases outside gene matches: 9. Germline V gives CDR1 SGHAT, CDR2 FQNNGV. The CDR3 nucleotides are TGTGCCAGCAGCCGGCTAGCGGGAGTCGGGTCCGGGGAGCTGTTTTTT. It yields the protein CASSRLAGVGSGELFF.

The sample holds a few counts of this clone. The V call is TRBV7-6, the J call TRBJ2-7, with D perhaps TRBD1 (6 bases). Germline CDR1 SGHVS, CDR2 FNYEAQ. Deletions cut 3 bases from V and 3 bases from J, with 18 bases between. This CDR3 comprises 16 residues. CDR3 protein: CASSLTPGQGSYEQYF. The DNA of the CDR3 is TGTGCCAGCAGCTTGACTCCGGGGCAGGGGAGCTACGAGCAGTACTTC.

The gene calls are TRBV18 and TRBJ1-1, with 7 bases identical to TRBD1. Germline loops: CDR1 KGHSH, CDR2 LQKENI. Germline trimming cut 3 bases from V and 8 bases from J; bases unmatched to any gene: 6. The CDR3 length is 13 residues. CDR3 DNA: TGTGCCAGCTCACCGACAGGGTATGGAGAAGCTTTCTTT. The encoded protein is CASSPTGYGEAFF.

This clone was seen a few times. Written as DNA, the CDR3 is TGCGCCAGCAGTGAGGTGGGACTAGCGGGGGGGCCGTTCTTC. As protein: CASSEVGLAGGPFF. The rearrangement links TRBV10-2 to TRBJ2-1; TRBD2 aligns across 16 bases. The CDR3 extends over 14 amino acids. The J segment lost 15 bases and the V segment lost 2 bases, leaving 4 bases of the junction unmatched. CDR1 is WSHSY, CDR2 SAAADI, per germline.

The V and J genes are TRBV6-1 and TRBJ2-5, with D unclear. CDR3 size: 14 residues. V was pared by 7 bases and J by 6 bases, with 18 bases between. The germline V gene has CDR1 MNHNS and CDR2 SASEGT. The CDR3 is CASNDPDEVKTQYF. The CDR3 DNA follows: TGTGCCAGCAACGACCCAGACGAGGTGAAGACCCAGTACTTC.

This chain connects TRBV5-5 to TRBJ1-2; possible D gene TRBD1, 5 bases. The length of the CDR3 is 12 residues. Germline values: CDR1 SGHKS, CDR2 YYEKEE (reference sequence). V was cut by 2 bases and J by 8 bases, with 10 bases left in between. As DNA, the CDR3 is TGTGCCAGCAGCTTCTGGGGGAACGGCTACACCTTC. This gives the protein CASSFWGNGYTF.